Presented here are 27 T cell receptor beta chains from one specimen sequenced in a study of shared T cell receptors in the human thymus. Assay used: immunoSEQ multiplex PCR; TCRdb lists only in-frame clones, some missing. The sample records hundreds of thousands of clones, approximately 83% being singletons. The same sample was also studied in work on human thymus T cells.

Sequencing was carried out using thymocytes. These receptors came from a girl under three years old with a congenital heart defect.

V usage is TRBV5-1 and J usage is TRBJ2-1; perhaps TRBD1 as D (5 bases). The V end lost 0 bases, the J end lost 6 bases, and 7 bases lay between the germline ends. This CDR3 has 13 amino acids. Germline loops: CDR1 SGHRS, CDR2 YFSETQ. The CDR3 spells CASSLEGRNEQFF. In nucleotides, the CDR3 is TGCGCCAGCAGCTTGGAGGGGCGCAATGAGCAGTTCTTC.

As DNA, the CDR3 is TGTGCCAGCAGCCCCCACTTGGATAAGGGGTACTATGGCTACACCTTC. This sequence encodes CASSPHLDKGYYGYTF. This sequence joins TRBV7-4 and TRBJ1-2; tentative D call: TRBD1 (5 bases). The CDR3 is made up of 16 amino acids. CDR1 SGHVT and CDR2 SQSDAQ come from the germline V gene. Trimming removed 5 bases at V and 3 bases at J, with 19 bases between.

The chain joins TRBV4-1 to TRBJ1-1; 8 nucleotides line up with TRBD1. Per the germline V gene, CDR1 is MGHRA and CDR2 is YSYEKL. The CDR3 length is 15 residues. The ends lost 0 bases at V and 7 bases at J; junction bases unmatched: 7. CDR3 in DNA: TGCGCCAGCAGCCAAGATCAGGACAGGGAGGGTGAAGCTTTCTTT. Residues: CASSQDQDREGEAFF.

The CDR3, as DNA: TGCGCCAGCAGCCCGACCCGAGGGCAGCGAAACTATGGCTACACCTTC. Its translation: CASSPTRGQRNYGYTF. The chain carries TRBV5-1 and TRBJ1-2; D gene uncertain. Looked up from germline, CDR1 is SGHRS and CDR2 is YFSETQ. The CDR3 consists of 16 residues. V lost 4 bases and J 2 bases, leaving 18 bases between the germline ends.

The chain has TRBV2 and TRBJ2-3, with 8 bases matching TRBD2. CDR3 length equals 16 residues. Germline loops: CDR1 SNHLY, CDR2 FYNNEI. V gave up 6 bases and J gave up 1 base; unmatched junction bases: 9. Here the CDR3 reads CASRPEGRGGTDTQYF. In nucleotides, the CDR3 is TGTGCCAGCAGACCAGAGGGGCGGGGGGGCACAGATACGCAGTATTTT.

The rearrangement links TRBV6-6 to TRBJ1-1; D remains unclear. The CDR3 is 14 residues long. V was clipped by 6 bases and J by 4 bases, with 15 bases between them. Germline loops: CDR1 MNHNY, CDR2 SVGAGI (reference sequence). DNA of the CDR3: TGTGCCAGCAGCCCCGGGCGGGTCGGCACTGAAGCTTTCTTT. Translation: CASSPGRVGTEAFF.

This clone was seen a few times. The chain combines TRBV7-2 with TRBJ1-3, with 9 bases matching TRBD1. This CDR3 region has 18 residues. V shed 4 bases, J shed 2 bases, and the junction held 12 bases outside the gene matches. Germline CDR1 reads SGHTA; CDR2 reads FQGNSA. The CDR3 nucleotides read TGTGCCAGCAGCTACCCGACCCCCGACAGGGGGGCTGGAAACACCATATATTTT. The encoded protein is CASSYPTPDRGAGNTIYF.

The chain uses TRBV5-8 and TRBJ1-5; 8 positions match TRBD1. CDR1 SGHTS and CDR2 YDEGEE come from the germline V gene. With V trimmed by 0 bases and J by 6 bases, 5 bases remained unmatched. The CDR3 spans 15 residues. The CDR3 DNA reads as TGTGCCAGCAGCTTGGTGACAGGGGACACTCAGCCCCAGCATTTT. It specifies CASSLVTGDTQPQHF. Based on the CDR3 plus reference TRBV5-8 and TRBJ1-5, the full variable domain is EAGVTQSPTHLIKTRGQQATLRCSPISGHTSVYWYQQALGLGLQFLLWYDEGEERNRGNFPPRFSGRQFPNYSSELNVNALELEDSALYLCASSLVTGDTQPQHFGDGTRLSIL.

CDR3 coding DNA: TGTGCCAGCAGCTTAAGTCGGCAGGGGGCACTTGTAGTCAATCAGCCCCAGCATTTT. Translation gives CASSLSRQGALVVNQPQHF. The chain joins TRBV7-8 to TRBJ1-5; 8 nucleotides match TRBD1. With V trimmed by 2 bases and J by 3 bases, 15 bases remained unmatched. Germline V CDR1 and CDR2: SGHVS, FQNEAQ. The CDR3 sequence is 19 residues long.

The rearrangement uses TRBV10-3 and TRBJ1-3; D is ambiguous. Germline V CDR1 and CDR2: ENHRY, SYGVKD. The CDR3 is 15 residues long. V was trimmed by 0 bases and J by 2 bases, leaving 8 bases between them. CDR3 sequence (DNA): TGTGCCATCAGTGAGTCCAGGAACCCTGGAAACACCATATATTTT. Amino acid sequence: CAISESRNPGNTIYF.

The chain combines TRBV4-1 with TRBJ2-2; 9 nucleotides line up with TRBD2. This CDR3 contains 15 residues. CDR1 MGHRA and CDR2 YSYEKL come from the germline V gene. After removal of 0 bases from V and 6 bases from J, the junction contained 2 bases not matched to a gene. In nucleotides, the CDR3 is TGCGCCAGCAGCCAAGATGGCGGGGGGGCCGGGGAGCTGTTTTTT. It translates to CASSQDGGGAGELFF.

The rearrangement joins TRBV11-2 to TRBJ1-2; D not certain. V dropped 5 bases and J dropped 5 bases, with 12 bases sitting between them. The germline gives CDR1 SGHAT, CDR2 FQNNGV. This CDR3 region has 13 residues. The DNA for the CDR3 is TGTGCCAGCAGCACCCTCGGTTTTTATGGCTACACCTTC. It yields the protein CASSTLGFYGYTF.

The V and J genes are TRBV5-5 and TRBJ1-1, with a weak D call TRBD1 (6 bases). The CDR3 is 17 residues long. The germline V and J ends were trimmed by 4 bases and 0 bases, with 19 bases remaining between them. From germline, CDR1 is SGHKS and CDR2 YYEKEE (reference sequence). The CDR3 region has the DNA TGTGCCAGCAGCCCAATACCACAGGGTTTCGTGAACACTGAAGCTTTCTTT. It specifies CASSPIPQGFVNTEAFF. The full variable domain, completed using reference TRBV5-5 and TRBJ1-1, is DAGVTQSPTHLIKTRGQQVTLRCSPISGHKSVSWYQQVLGQGPQFIFQYYEKEERGRGNFPDRFSARQFPNYSSELNVNALLLGDSALYLCASSPIPQGFVNTEAFFGQGTRLTVV.

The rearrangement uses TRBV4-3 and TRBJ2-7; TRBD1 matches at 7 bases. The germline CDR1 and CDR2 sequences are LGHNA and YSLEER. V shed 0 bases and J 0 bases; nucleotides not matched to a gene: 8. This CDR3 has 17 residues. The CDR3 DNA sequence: TGCGCCAGCAGCCAAGAAAAAAAGGGACAGAGCTCCTACGAGCAGTACTTC. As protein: CASSQEKKGQSSYEQYF.

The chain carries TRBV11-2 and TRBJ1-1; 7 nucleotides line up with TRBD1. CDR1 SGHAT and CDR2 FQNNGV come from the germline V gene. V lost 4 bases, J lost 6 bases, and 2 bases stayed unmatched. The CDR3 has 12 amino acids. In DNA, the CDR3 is TGTGCCAGCAGCTGGGACAGAGCTGAAGCTTTCTTT. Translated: CASSWDRAEAFF. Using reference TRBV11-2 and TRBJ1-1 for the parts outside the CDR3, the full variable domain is EAGVAQSPRYKIIEKRQSVAFWCNPISGHATLYWYQQILGQGPKLLIQFQNNGVVDDSQLPKDRFSAERLKGVDSTLKIQPAKLEDSAVYLCASSWDRAEAFFGQGTRLTVV.

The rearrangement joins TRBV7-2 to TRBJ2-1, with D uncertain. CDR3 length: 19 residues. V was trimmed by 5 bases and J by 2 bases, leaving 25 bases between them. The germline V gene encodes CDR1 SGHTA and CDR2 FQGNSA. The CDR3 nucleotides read TGTGCCAGCAGCGATGTATTCTTGGGCCTTCTCTTCCCCTACAATGAGCAGTTCTTC. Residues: CASSDVFLGLLFPYNEQFF.

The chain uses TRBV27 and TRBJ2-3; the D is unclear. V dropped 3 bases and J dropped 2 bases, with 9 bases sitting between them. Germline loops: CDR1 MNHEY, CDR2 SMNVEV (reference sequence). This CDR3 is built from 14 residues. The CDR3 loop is CASSFFYATDTQYF. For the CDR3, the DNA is TGTGCCAGCAGTTTCTTCTACGCCACAGATACGCAGTATTTT.

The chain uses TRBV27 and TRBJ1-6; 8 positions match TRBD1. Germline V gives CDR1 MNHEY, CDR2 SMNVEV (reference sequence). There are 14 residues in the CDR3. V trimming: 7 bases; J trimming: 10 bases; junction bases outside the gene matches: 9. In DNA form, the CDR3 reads TGTGCCAGCACCCTGACAGGGGAAGGCTCACCCCTCCACTTT. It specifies CASTLTGEGSPLHF.

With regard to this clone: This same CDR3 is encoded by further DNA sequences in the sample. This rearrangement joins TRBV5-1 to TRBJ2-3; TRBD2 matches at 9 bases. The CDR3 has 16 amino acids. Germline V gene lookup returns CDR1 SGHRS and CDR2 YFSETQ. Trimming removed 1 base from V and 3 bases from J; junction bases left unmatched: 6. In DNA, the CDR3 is TGCGCCAGCAGCTTGATCCAGCGGGGGGTGACAGATACGCAGTATTTT. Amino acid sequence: CASSLIQRGVTDTQYF.

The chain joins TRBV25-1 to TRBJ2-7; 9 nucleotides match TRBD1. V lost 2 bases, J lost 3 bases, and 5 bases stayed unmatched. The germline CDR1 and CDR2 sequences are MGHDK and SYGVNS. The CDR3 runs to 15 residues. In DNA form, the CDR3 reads TGTGCCAGCAGTGAAGCAGGGACAGGGAGCTACGAGCAGTACTTC. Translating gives CASSEAGTGSYEQYF.

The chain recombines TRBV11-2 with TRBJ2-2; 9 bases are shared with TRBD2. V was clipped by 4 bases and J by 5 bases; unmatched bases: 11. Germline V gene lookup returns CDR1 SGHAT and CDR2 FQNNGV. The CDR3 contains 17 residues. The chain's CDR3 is CASSYLAGLRYTGELFF. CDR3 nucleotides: TGTGCCAGCAGCTACCTAGCGGGACTACGGTATACCGGGGAGCTGTTTTTT.

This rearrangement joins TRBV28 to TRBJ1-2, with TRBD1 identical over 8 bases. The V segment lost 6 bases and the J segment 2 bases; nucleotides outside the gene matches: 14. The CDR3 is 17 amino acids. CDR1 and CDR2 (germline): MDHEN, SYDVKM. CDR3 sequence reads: CASSRQAGGERNYGYTF. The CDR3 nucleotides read TGTGCCAGCAGCCGACAGGCAGGGGGCGAGCGGAACTATGGCTACACCTTC.

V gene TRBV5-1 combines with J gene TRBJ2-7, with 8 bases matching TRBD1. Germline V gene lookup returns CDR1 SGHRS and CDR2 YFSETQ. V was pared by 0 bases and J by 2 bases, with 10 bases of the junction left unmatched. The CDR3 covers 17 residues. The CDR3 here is CASSLGPYDRGAYEQYF. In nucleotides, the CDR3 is TGCGCCAGCAGCTTGGGCCCCTACGACAGGGGAGCCTACGAGCAGTACTTC.

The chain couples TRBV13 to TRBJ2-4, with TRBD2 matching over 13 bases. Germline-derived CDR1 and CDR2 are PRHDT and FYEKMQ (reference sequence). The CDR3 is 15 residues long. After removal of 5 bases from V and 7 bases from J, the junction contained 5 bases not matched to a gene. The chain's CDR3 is CASSPGLAGENIQYF. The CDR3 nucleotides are TGTGCCAGCAGCCCAGGACTAGCGGGGGAGAACATTCAGTACTTC.

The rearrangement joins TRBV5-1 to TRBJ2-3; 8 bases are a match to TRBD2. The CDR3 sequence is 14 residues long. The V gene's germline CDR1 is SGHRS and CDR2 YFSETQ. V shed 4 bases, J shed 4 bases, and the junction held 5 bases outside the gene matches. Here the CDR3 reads CASSTGGAPDTQYF. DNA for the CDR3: TGCGCCAGCAGCACCGGGGGGGCCCCAGATACGCAGTATTTT. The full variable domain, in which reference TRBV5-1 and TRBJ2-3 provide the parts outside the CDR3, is KAGVTQTPRYLIKTRGQQVTLSCSPISGHRSVSWYQQTPGQGLQFLFEYFSETQRNKGNFPGRFSGRQFSNSRSEMNVSTLELGDSALYLCASSTGGAPDTQYFGPGTRLTVL.

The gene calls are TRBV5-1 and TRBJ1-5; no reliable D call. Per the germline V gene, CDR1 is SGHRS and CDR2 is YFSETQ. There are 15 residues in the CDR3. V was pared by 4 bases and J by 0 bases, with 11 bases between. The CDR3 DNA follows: TGCGCCAGCAGCCAACAGAGATATAGCAATCAGCCCCAGCATTTT. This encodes CASSQQRYSNQPQHF.

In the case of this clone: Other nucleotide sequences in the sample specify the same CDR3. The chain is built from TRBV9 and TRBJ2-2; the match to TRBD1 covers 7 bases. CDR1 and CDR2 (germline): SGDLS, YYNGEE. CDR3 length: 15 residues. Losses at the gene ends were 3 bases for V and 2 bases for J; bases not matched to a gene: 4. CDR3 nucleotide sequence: TGTGCCAGCAGCGCAGGGACAGCCAACACCGGGGAGCTGTTTTTT. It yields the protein CASSAGTANTGELFF.